One sample yielded the 17 T cell receptor beta chains listed below, sequenced in a study of cytomegalovirus exposure and HLA in healthy donors. PCR involved 60 Vbeta and 13 Jbeta primers. Data came from immunoSEQ multiplex PCR; TCRdb stores just in-frame clones and leaves some out. The sample contains about 140,000 clones, 70% to 85% of which appear only once. What was sequenced was PBMCs. These receptors were collected from a woman between 45 and 65 years old in good health and CMV-seropositive.

This clone was counted only a few times. The rearrangement links TRBV27 to TRBJ2-5; D might be TRBD1 (5 bases). The germline V gene has CDR1 MNHEY and CDR2 SMNVEV (reference sequence). V was clipped by 4 bases and J by 2 bases, with 8 bases between them. CDR3 length: 13 amino acids. The CDR3 reads CASSSDSQETQYF. The CDR3 DNA follows: TGTGCCAGCAGTTCTGACAGTCAAGAGACCCAGTACTTC.

Note on this clone: Relative to the germline gene, one junction end is altered; a read error may explain this. The rearrangement joins TRBV7-2 to TRBJ2-1; 8 nucleotides match TRBD2. The germline V gene has CDR1 SGHTA and CDR2 FQGNSA. The CDR3 sequence is 12 residues long. The CDR3 here is CASSPRLVGGVF. The CDR3 DNA reads as TGTGCCAGCAGCCCCCGACTAGTCGGGGGGGTCTTC.

The chain joins TRBV9 to TRBJ1-6, with 8 bases lining up with TRBD1. The CDR3 is made up of 14 amino acids. CDR1 is SGDLS and CDR2 is YYNGEE in the germline V gene. The trim removed 0 bases at V and 9 bases at J, leaving 2 bases unmatched. The CDR3 loop is CASSVGTGGSPLHF. The CDR3 bases are TGTGCCAGCAGCGTAGGCACAGGGGGTTCACCCCTCCACTTT. The full variable domain, completed using reference TRBV9 and TRBJ1-6, is DSGVTQTPKHLITATGQRVTLRCSPRSGDLSVYWYQQSLDQGLQFLIQYYNGEERAKGNILERFSAQQFPDLHSELNLSSLELGDSALYFCASSVGTGGSPLHFGNGTRLTVT.

The gene calls are TRBV5-6 and TRBJ2-7, with 10 positions matching TRBD2. Germline V CDR1 and CDR2: SGHDT, YYEEEE. The CDR3 is 15 amino acids. Trimming took 4 bases from V and 2 from J; bases not matched to a gene: 6. CDR3 DNA sequence: TGTGCCAGCAGCACCATCACTAGCGGGGCCTACGAGCAGTACTTC. This gives the protein CASSTITSGAYEQYF.

This rearrangement joins TRBV29-1 to TRBJ2-3, with D hard to call. The CDR3 loop spans 14 amino acids. V lost 5 bases to trimming and J lost 2 bases, with 14 bases between them. Germline assignment: CDR1 SQVTM and CDR2 ANQGSEA. The CDR3 is CSVPLFDSTDTQYF. The CDR3 DNA follows: TGCAGCGTTCCCTTATTTGACTCCACAGATACGCAGTATTTT.

This clone was counted a few times. Other DNA sequences within the sample encode an identical CDR3. The gene calls are TRBV2 and TRBJ2-3, with TRBD1 identical over 7 bases. Germline CDR1 SNHLY, CDR2 FYNNEI. CDR3 size: 12 residues. With V trimmed by 6 bases and J by 8 bases, 5 bases remained unmatched. The CDR3 DNA sequence: TGTGCCAGCAGAAACAGGGGAAGTACGCAGTATTTT. Protein product: CASRNRGSTQYF.

The rearrangement joins TRBV5-4 to TRBJ1-2; D not certain. CDR1 and CDR2 (germline): SGHNT, YYREEE (reference sequence). V was cut by 0 bases and J by 3 bases, with 6 bases left in between. The CDR3 is 13 amino acids. The DNA for the CDR3 is TGTGCCAGCAGCTTGGGTGAGGACTATGGCTACACCTTC. It yields the protein CASSLGEDYGYTF. Full variable domain (missing parts from reference TRBV5-4 and TRBJ1-2): ETGVTQSPTHLIKTRGQQVTLRCSSQSGHNTVSWYQQALGQGPQFIFQYYREEENGRGNFPPRFSGLQFPNYSSELNVNALELDDSALYLCASSLGEDYGYTFGSGTRLTVV.

The chain carries TRBV19 and TRBJ2-1; 7 bases map to TRBD2. This CDR3 region has 15 residues. V was pared by 6 bases and J by 3 bases, with 8 bases of the junction left unmatched. Germline values: CDR1 LNHDA, CDR2 SQIVND (reference sequence). The CDR3 DNA reads as TGTGCCAGTAGGGTGAGCGGGGCCAACTACAATGAGCAGTTCTTC. Its protein is CASRVSGANYNEQFF.

Only a few counts were recorded for this clone. The chain is built from TRBV28 and TRBJ2-5, with 9 bases matching TRBD1. Trimming at V came to 5 bases and at J to 3 bases, leaving 16 bases not matched to a gene. Germline V gene lookup returns CDR1 MDHEN and CDR2 SYDVKM. This CDR3 comprises 18 residues. The CDR3, as DNA: TGTGCCAGCAGTCCCACTCCCGCCGGACAGGGGATCAAAGAGACCCAGTACTTC. It yields the protein CASSPTPAGQGIKETQYF.

The chain combines TRBV2 with TRBJ2-3; 11 bases map to TRBD1. The CDR3 extends over 19 amino acids. Germline-derived CDR1 and CDR2 are SNHLY and FYNNEI. V was clipped by 2 bases and J by 3 bases; unmatched bases: 13. CDR3 DNA: TGTGCCAGCAGTGAATGGGGGCGCACCCGGGACAGGGGGACAGATACGCAGTATTTT. Encoded protein: CASSEWGRTRDRGTDTQYF.

The gene calls are TRBV29-1 and TRBJ2-7; 9 bases are a match to TRBD1. The germline V gene encodes CDR1 SQVTM and CDR2 ANQGSEA. This CDR3 has 12 residues. V lost 7 bases and J lost 1; bases outside the gene matches: 2. The CDR3 loop is CSADRGSYEQYF. The CDR3 bases are TGCAGCGCCGACAGGGGGTCCTACGAGCAGTACTTC.

CDR3 region: CASSSLPGNNYGYTF. CDR3 DNA sequence: TGTGCCAGCAGCTCTCTCCCAGGGAACAACTATGGCTACACCTTC. The chain recombines TRBV7-3 with TRBJ1-2; a weak D match, TRBD1 (5 bases). This CDR3 is 15 amino acids long. Deletions cut 4 bases from V and 2 bases from J, with 14 bases between. From germline, CDR1 is SGHTA and CDR2 FQGTGA.

The V call is TRBV7-2, the J call TRBJ2-7, with D possibly TRBD2 on 6 matching bases. CDR3 length equals 12 residues. The ends were cut back, 0 bases at V and 9 bases at J, with 9 bases in the middle. Germline CDR1 SGHTA, CDR2 FQGNSA. The CDR3 sequence is CASSLAAGLQYF. The CDR3 DNA is TGTGCCAGCAGCTTAGCCGCGGGGTTGCAGTACTTC.

The chain links TRBV6-1 to TRBJ2-5; possibly TRBD1 for D (6 bases). V was trimmed by 10 bases and J by 3 bases, leaving 21 bases between them. Germline CDR1 is MNHNS and CDR2 is SASEGT. This CDR3 has 15 residues. The CDR3 DNA follows: TGTGCCACCAACGACCAGGGGCTGGCCAAAGAGACCCAGTACTTC. Translated, it gives CATNDQGLAKETQYF.

This clone was counted a few times. The chain links TRBV5-1 to TRBJ2-5; the match to TRBD2 covers 8 bases. Germline V gene lookup returns CDR1 SGHRS and CDR2 YFSETQ. The junction had 18 bases not matched to a gene; V was cut back by 4 bases and J by 10 bases. This CDR3 comprises 16 residues. Here the CDR3 DNA reads TGCGCCAGCAGCCCACTAGGGCGGGGGGCCACCGAGGACCAGTACTTC. Encoded protein: CASSPLGRGATEDQYF.

The CDR3 protein is CASSSGQGALGGNTIYF. The CDR3 DNA sequence: TGTGCCAGCAGCTCCGGACAGGGGGCGCTTGGTGGAAACACCATATATTTT. This sequence joins TRBV5-4 and TRBJ1-3; 11 positions agree with TRBD1. With 3 bases clipped from V and 3 bases from J, the junction kept 8 bases outside the gene matches. The CDR3 sequence is 17 residues long. Germline CDR1 SGHNT, CDR2 YYREEE (reference sequence). Full variable domain (remainder filled in from reference TRBV5-4 and TRBJ1-3): ETGVTQSPTHLIKTRGQQVTLRCSSQSGHNTVSWYQQALGQGPQFIFQYYREEENGRGNFPPRFSGLQFPNYSSELNVNALELDDSALYLCASSSGQGALGGNTIYFGEGSWLTVV.

The genes are TRBV5-1 and TRBJ1-4; no firm D call. This CDR3 region has 17 residues. Germline loops: CDR1 SGHRS, CDR2 YFSETQ. Deletions cut 1 base from V and 0 bases from J, with 13 bases between. As DNA, the CDR3 is TGCGCCAGCAGCTTGACAGCCCCGCGTGCAACTAATGAAAAACTGTTTTTT. This codes for CASSLTAPRATNEKLFF. Based on the CDR3 plus reference TRBV5-1 and TRBJ1-4, the full variable domain is KAGVTQTPRYLIKTRGQQVTLSCSPISGHRSVSWYQQTPGQGLQFLFEYFSETQRNKGNFPGRFSGRQFSNSRSEMNVSTLELGDSALYLCASSLTAPRATNEKLFFGSGTQLSVL.